The 2 T cell receptor beta chains below were found in one sample sequenced in a study of CD4+ T cells in melanoma. Profiled with immunoSEQ multiplex PCR; TCRdb holds only in-frame clones, not every one. The table lists roughly 110,000 clones, around 92% of them singletons, with about 3.3% in the top ten. Sequenced material: peripheral blood. These receptor sequences come from a human donor with melanoma.

J is TRBJ1-3 and V is TRBV19; D is unresolved. Germline CDR1 and CDR2: LNHDA and SQIVND (reference sequence). V lost 5 bases, J lost 3 bases, and 11 bases lay in between. The CDR3 loop spans 14 amino acids. DNA of the CDR3: TGTGCCAGTAGTCTTCGGGGAAATGGAAACACCATATATTTT. It is translated as CASSLRGNGNTIYF.

J is TRBJ1-4 and V is TRBV27; 9 bases are a match to TRBD1. The CDR3 has 14 amino acids. The germline gives CDR1 MNHEY, CDR2 SMNVEV (reference sequence). J lost 6 bases, V lost 3 bases, and 2 bases had no gene match. The CDR3 is CASSFRDRDEKLFF. CDR3 DNA: TGTGCCAGCAGTTTTCGGGACAGGGATGAAAAACTGTTTTTT. The full variable domain, with the rest looked up from reference TRBV27 and TRBJ1-4, is EAQVTQNPRYLITVTGKKLTVTCSQNMNHEYMSWYRQDPGLGLRQIYYSMNVEVTDKGDVPEGYKVSRKEKRNFPLILESPSPNQTSLYFCASSFRDRDEKLFFGSGTQLSVL.